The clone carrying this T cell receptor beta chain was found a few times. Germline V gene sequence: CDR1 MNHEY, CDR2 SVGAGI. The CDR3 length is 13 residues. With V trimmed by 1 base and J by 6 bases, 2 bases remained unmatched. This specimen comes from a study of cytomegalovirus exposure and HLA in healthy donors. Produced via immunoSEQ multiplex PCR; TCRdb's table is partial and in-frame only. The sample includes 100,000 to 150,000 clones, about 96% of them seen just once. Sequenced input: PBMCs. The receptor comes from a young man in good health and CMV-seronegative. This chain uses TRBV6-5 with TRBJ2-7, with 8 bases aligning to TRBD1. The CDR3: CASSYLDRGEQYF. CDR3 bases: TGTGCCAGCAGTTACTTAGACAGGGGCGAGCAGTACTTC.